These T cell receptor beta chains were read from a single sample in a study of T cell changes during pregnancy in multiple sclerosis. Sequencing used immunoSEQ multiplex PCR; TCRdb keeps in-frame clones, though not all of them. In the table there are 42,000 or so clones, 87% of which are singletons. The material sequenced was CD4+ T cells from peripheral blood mononuclear cells, taken after pregnancy. These TCRs come from a female donor with multiple sclerosis, enrolled in a pregnancy study. Each CDR3 is given with its conserved first and last residue.

j_gene	v_gene	CDR3aa
TRBJ2-7	TRBV7-7	CASSMGQGTEQYF
TRBJ1-5	TRBV9	CASSVEATMNQPQHF
TRBJ2-2	TRBV2	CASAVQGVAGELFF
TRBJ2-5	TRBV10-3	CATASGGVETQYF
TRBJ1-2	TRBV2	CASRVNHLGSWGYTF
TRBJ1-4	TRBV19	CASSTRSSPNEKLFF
TRBJ2-3	TRBV30	CAWNRWLGQGVADTQYF
TRBJ2-1	TRBV4-1	CASSQDYSLAYNEQFF
TRBJ1-3	TRBV28	CASVPGTAATGTSGNTIYF
TRBJ1-1	TRBV7-3	CASSLELGAEAFF
TRBJ2-2	TRBV5-1	CASRLELAHTGELFF
TRBJ1-1	TRBV30	CAWSYPYAEAFF
TRBJ1-1	TRBV9	CASNPGHMNTEAFF
TRBJ1-1	TRBV5-4	CASSFDGANTEAFF
TRBJ2-7	TRBV30	CAWRPGTLGEQYF
TRBJ2-1	TRBV7-2	CASSSGGEQFF
TRBJ2-1	TRBV2	CASKGMDYNEQFF
TRBJ1-2	TRBV5-5	CASSLRAGGNYGYTF
TRBJ2-7	TRBV10-3	CAISGPGQGSYEQYF
TRBJ1-4	TRBV27	CASTRRGGRREKLFF
TRBJ2-1	TRBV11-1	CASSLAPGDNEQFF
TRBJ2-7	TRBV27	CASTRHRGGTYEQYF
TRBJ2-1	TRBV7-2	CASSLGGRSYNEQFF
TRBJ2-1	TRBV19	CASSILGGTGGLDEQFF
TRBJ2-1	TRBV7-8	CASSLVVGLNNEQFF
TRBJ2-3	TRBV29-1	CSVDPSGGTDTQYF
TRBJ1-2	TRBV7-2	CASSSQGARTRVDGYTF
TRBJ1-6	TRBV12-5	CASGPGSNSPLHF
TRBJ1-2	TRBV19	CASSQTGSRSWGYTF
TRBJ1-2	TRBV19	CASSISHGTMSYGYTF
TRBJ2-1	TRBV7-3	CASSLIPSSYNEQFF
TRBJ2-7	TRBV28	CASRGQDRLYEQYF
TRBJ2-5	TRBV2	CASLRGRSETQYF
TRBJ1-2	TRBV7-3	CASSLAGTGYGYTF
TRBJ2-6	TRBV5-1	CASSLQGLIGANVLTF
TRBJ2-2	TRBV5-1	CASSLETGDTGELFF
TRBJ2-7	TRBV18	CASSPASGSSYEQYF
TRBJ1-3	TRBV7-7	CASSSDRGDTIYF
TRBJ1-1	TRBV28	CASSPPGGTEAFF
TRBJ2-5	TRBV11-1	CASSFAGTRQETQYF
TRBJ1-4	TRBV28	CASSPFPDRGEKLFF